Presented here are 17 T cell receptor beta chains from one specimen sequenced in a study of T cell repertoires in cytomegalovirus infection. In TCRdb, the reads were re-called with MiXCR into one record per CDR3 protein. This sample yields hundreds of thousands of distinct CDR3 sequences, of which approximately 40% are seen a single time; 40% to 50% belongs to the top ten. No cognate antigen is known for these TCRs. Sequenced material: cultured PBMCs, taken from culture after CMV antigen stimulation. The receptors were sampled from a human donor in good health (CMV status not recorded). Some clones in this sample may be carry-over from other donors' samples.

The V call is TRBV7-9, the J call TRBJ1-2; D not resolved. Germline CDR1 and CDR2: SEHNR and FQNEAQ (reference sequence). Trimming took off 1 base at V and 4 bases at J, with 7 bases between the two ends. The CDR3 contains 13 residues. CDR3 DNA: TGTGCCAGCAGCTTAGAGGACCGCTATGGCTACACCTTC. It is translated as CASSLEDRYGYTF.

This clonotype showed up many times. The rearrangement joins TRBV7-2 to TRBJ1-4; a possible D gene is TRBD1 (6 bases). V dropped 6 bases and J dropped 1 base, with 9 bases sitting between them. This CDR3 is 14 amino acids long. Germline CDR1 and CDR2: SGHTA and FQGNSA. CDR3 loop: CASSPDRTNEKLFF. Written as DNA, the CDR3 is TGTGCCAGCAGTCCGGACAGAACTAATGAAAAACTGTTTTTT.

The table lists this clonotype with a few counts. This rearrangement joins TRBV6-1 to TRBJ1-3, with D maybe TRBD1 (6 bases). CDR3 length: 13 residues. V was shortened by 8 bases and J by 0 bases, with 8 bases between the two germline ends. In germline, CDR1 is MNHNS, CDR2 SASEGT. The CDR3 DNA reads TGTGCCAGCCAGGGGTCCTCTGGAAACACCATATATTTT. Its translation is CASQGSSGNTIYF.

J is TRBJ1-1 and V is TRBV6-5, with D unresolved. The CDR3 spans 15 residues. Germline values: CDR1 MNHEY, CDR2 SVGAGI. With 6 bases removed from V and 0 bases from J, the gap between germline ends came to 14 bases. The CDR3 reads CASSRRPNLNTEAFF. The DNA of the CDR3 is TGTGCCAGCAGCCGAAGGCCGAATTTGAACACTGAAGCTTTCTTT.

The genes are TRBV10-3 and TRBJ1-2; 9 positions agree with TRBD1. Looked up from germline, CDR1 is ENHRY and CDR2 is SYGVKD. V was clipped by 6 bases and J by 2 bases; unmatched bases: 4. This CDR3 contains 14 residues. DNA of the CDR3: TGTGCCATCAGCCCAGGGACAGGGAACTATGGCTACACCTTC. Translating it yields CAISPGTGNYGYTF.

This clonotype was counted between two and nine times. This chain uses TRBV7-2 with TRBJ2-1; maybe TRBD2 (6 bases). In germline, CDR1 is SGHTA, CDR2 FQGNSA. V lost 0 bases, J lost 12 bases, and 12 bases lay in between. The length of the CDR3 is 13 residues. For the CDR3, the DNA is TGTGCCAGCAGCTTAGCGGGAGGAGGAGGGCAGTTCTTC. Its protein product is CASSLAGGGGQFF.

This clonotype was seen a handful of times. This chain connects TRBV6-1 to TRBJ2-1; 13 bases map to TRBD2. Germline lookup yields CDR1 MNHNS and CDR2 SASEGT. V shed 6 bases and J 7 bases; nucleotides not matched to a gene: 9. This CDR3 has 16 amino acids. The CDR3 DNA reads TGTGCCAGCAGGTTATGGACTAGCGGGGGAGGGAATGAGCAGTTCTTC. Translating gives CASRLWTSGGGNEQFF.

V is TRBV6-2 or TRBV6-3 and J is TRBJ2-2; 7 bases fit TRBD2. Germline loops: CDR1 MNHEY, CDR2 SVGEGT. V shed 5 bases, J shed 4 bases, and the junction held 7 bases outside the gene matches. The CDR3 is 15 amino acids. The CDR3 sequence is CASSTFRLATGELFF. The CDR3 DNA is TGTGCCAGCAGTACCTTCCGACTAGCCACCGGGGAGCTGTTTTTT.

The rearrangement uses TRBV7-2 and TRBJ1-6, with TRBD1 as a possible D gene (5 bases). CDR3 length: 15 residues. The ends were cut back, 2 bases at V and 2 bases at J, with 7 bases in the middle. Germline V gene data show CDR1 as SGHTA and CDR2 as FQGNSA. The DNA of the CDR3 is TGTGCCAGCAGCTTAAGGGACCCCTATAATTCACCCCTCCACTTT. It is translated as CASSLRDPYNSPLHF. The variable domain in full, completed from reference TRBV7-2 and TRBJ1-6, reads GAGVSQSPSNKVTEKGKDVELRCDPISGHTALYWYRQSLGQGLEFLIYFQGNSAPDKSGLPSDRFSAERTGGSVSTLTIQRTQQEDSAVYLCASSLRDPYNSPLHFGNGTRLTVT.

The V and J genes are TRBV7-2 and TRBJ2-5; D might be TRBD2 (6 bases). CDR1 is SGHTA and CDR2 is FQGNSA in the germline V gene. This CDR3 comprises 15 residues. The V end lost 2 bases, the J end lost 7 bases, and 17 bases lay between the germline ends. DNA of the CDR3: TGTGCCAGCAGCTTAACAGCGGGTGGGAGTTCGACCCAGTACTTC. It codes for CASSLTAGGSSTQYF. The whole variable domain, remainder taken from reference TRBV7-2 and TRBJ2-5, is GAGVSQSPSNKVTEKGKDVELRCDPISGHTALYWYRQSLGQGLEFLIYFQGNSAPDKSGLPSDRFSAERTGGSVSTLTIQRTQQEDSAVYLCASSLTAGGSSTQYFGPGTRLLVL.

This sequence joins TRBV7-9 and TRBJ2-5; TRBD1 or TRBD2 may be the D gene (5 bases each). The ends were cut back, 2 bases at V and 4 bases at J, with 26 bases in the middle. The CDR3 consists of 19 residues. Per the germline V gene, CDR1 is SEHNR and CDR2 is FQNEAQ (reference sequence). Here the CDR3 DNA reads TGTGCCAGCAGCTTAACTTGGGGGTCCCCTGGGAACACCAGAGAGACCCAGTACTTC. Translation: CASSLTWGSPGNTRETQYF.

The rearrangement joins TRBV25-1 to TRBJ1-1, with 10 bases identical to TRBD1. V lost 5 bases to trimming and J lost 6 bases; unmatched junction nucleotides: 9. CDR3 length: 15 residues. From germline, CDR1 is MGHDK and CDR2 SYGVNS. The CDR3 is CASSNRDRGSSEAFF. For the CDR3, the DNA is TGTGCCAGCAGTAACCGGGACAGGGGCTCCTCTGAAGCTTTCTTT. Using reference TRBV25-1 and TRBJ1-1 for the parts outside the CDR3, the full variable domain is EADIYQTPRYLVIGTGKKITLECSQTMGHDKMYWYQQDPGMELHLIHYSYGVNSTEKGDLSSESTVSRIRTEHFPLTLESARPSHTSQYLCASSNRDRGSSEAFFGQGTRLTVV.

This clonotype was recorded only once. The V call is TRBV4-2, the J call TRBJ2-3; TRBD2 matches 8 bases. This CDR3 has 17 amino acids. Germline CDR1 is LGHNA and CDR2 is YNFKEQ. V lost 2 bases to trimming and J lost 0 bases; unmatched junction nucleotides: 7. Written as DNA, the CDR3 is TGTGCCAGCAGCCAAACGAGACTAGCGACCAGCACAGATACGCAGTATTTT. Translation: CASSQTRLATSTDTQYF.

This clonotype was recorded only once. At one boundary the junction diverges from the germline segment, which might be a read error. This chain connects TRBV18 to TRBJ2-5; 8 nucleotides agree with TRBD2. CDR1 and CDR2 from the germline V gene are KGHSH and LQKENI. The CDR3 totals 15 residues. CDR3 nucleotide sequence: TGTGTCAGCTCAAACACCGGGGGGGCCCAAGAGACCCAGTACTTC. Translated, it gives CVSSNTGGAQETQYF.

This chain uses TRBV6-1 with TRBJ2-7, with 7 bases lining up with TRBD1. V shed 3 bases and J 0 bases; nucleotides not matched to a gene: 8. Germline V CDR1 and CDR2: MNHNS, SASEGT. CDR3 length: 16 residues. The CDR3 nucleotides are TGTGCCAGCAGTGAGCTTACAGGGGTTCTCTCCTACGAGCAGTACTTC. Translating it yields CASSELTGVLSYEQYF.

This clonotype was counted a few times. The chain is built from TRBV7-8 and TRBJ2-1, with 9 bases aligning to TRBD2. Germline V CDR1 and CDR2: SGHVS, FQNEAQ. The CDR3 spans 15 residues. Trimming at V came to 0 bases and at J to 8 bases, leaving 5 bases not matched to a gene. This CDR3 is CASSLAVREGDEQFF. CDR3 nucleotide sequence: TGTGCCAGCAGCTTAGCGGTGCGGGAGGGTGATGAGCAGTTCTTC.

This clonotype was picked up a small number of times. The chain employs TRBV6-5 and TRBJ2-5; 10 positions agree with TRBD2. Germline CDR1 reads MNHEY; CDR2 reads SVGAGI. The CDR3 runs to 17 residues. With 6 bases clipped from V and 5 bases from J, the junction kept 15 bases outside the gene matches. DNA for the CDR3: TGTGCCAGCAGGCCAGCGGGGGGGCGTATTCCCCGGGAGACCCAGTACTTC. Its protein is CASRPAGGRIPRETQYF.